Here is one TCR beta chain with its context. Its antigen is undetermined. This sample is part of a study of immune evolution from preneoplasia to lung adenocarcinoma. Patient tissue came from resections in Japan or China, 2014–2017. In germline, CDR1 is SGHAT, CDR2 FQNNGV. The CDR3 loop spans 13 amino acids. V was pared by 8 bases and J by 0 bases, with 11 bases between. Study results and caveats: Top clone share appeared to fall from AAH through AIS, MIA, adenocarcinoma.

Repertoires were generated with immunoSEQ multiplex PCR, while TCRdb's copy carries only in-frame clones and drops some. The data show approximately 4,400 clones, with roughly 80% seen just once and less than 9% held by the top ten. This sequence originates from a person aged 60-79 years with lung adenocarcinoma. The chain has TRBV11-2 and TRBJ2-7, with a possible D match to TRBD1 (6 bases). Sequencing used FFPE lung adenocarcinoma in situ tissue. CDR3: CASGTGLSYEQYF. The DNA for the CDR3 is TGTGCCAGCGGTACAGGGCTCTCCTACGAGCAGTACTTC. The full variable domain, with the rest looked up from reference TRBV11-2 and TRBJ2-7, is EAGVAQSPRYKIIEKRQSVAFWCNPISGHATLYWYQQILGQGPKLLIQFQNNGVVDDSQLPKDRFSAERLKGVDSTLKIQPAKLEDSAVYLCASGTGLSYEQYFGPGTRLTVT.